This TCR beta chain was captured by sequencing in a study of T-cell reconstitution after alpha-beta-depleted transplantation in children. V was shortened by 3 bases and J by 1 base, with 9 bases between the two germline ends. The germline V gene encodes CDR1 SQVTM and CDR2 ANQGSEA. This CDR3 is 13 amino acids long. Library preparation (for TCRbeta) was performed with unique molecular identifiers. TCRdb re-called the PCR reads with MiXCR, one entry per CDR3 protein. The sample yields approximately 240,000 distinct CDR3 sequences, roughly 10% seen once. This clonotype occurred many times. This sequence was found in a human donor who donated a stem cell graft to a child with acute lymphoblastic leukemia. The rearrangement uses TRBV29-1 and TRBJ1-1; D remains unclear. Material: PBMCs from the stem cell graft donor, obtained from the stem cell graft. The CDR3 nucleotides are TGCAGCGTTGATGTCTCCCCGAACACTGAAGCTTTCTTT. It yields the protein CSVDVSPNTEAFF.